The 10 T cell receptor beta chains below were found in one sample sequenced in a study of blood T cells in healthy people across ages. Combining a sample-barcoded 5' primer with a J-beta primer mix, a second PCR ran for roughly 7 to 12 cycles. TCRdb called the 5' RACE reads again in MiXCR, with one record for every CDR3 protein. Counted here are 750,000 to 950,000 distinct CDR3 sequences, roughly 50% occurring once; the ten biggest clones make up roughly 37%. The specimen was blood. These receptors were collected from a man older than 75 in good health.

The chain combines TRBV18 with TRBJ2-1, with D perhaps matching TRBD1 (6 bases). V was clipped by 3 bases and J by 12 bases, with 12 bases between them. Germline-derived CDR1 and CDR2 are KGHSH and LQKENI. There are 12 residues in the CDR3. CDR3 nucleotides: TGTGCCAGCTCACCGGTGGGGGACATGCAGTTCTTC. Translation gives CASSPVGDMQFF.

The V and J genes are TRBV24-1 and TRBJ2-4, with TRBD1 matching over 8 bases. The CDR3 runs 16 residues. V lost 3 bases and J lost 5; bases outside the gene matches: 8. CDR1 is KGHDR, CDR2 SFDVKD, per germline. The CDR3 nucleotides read TGTGCCACCAGTGATCCTACACCGGGACAGGAAAACATTCAGTACTTC. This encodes CATSDPTPGQENIQYF.

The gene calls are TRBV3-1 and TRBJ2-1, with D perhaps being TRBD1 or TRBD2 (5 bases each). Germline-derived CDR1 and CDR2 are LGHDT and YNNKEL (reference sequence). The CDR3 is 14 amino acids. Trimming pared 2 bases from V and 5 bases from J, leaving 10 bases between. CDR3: CASSQTGTHNEQFF. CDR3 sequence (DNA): TGTGCCAGCAGCCAAACCGGGACCCACAATGAGCAGTTCTTC.

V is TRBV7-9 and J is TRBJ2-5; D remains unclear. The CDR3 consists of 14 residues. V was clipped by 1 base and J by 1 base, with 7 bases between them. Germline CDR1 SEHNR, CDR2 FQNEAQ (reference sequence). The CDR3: CASSLEVIQETQYF. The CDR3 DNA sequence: TGTGCCAGCAGCTTAGAGGTGATCCAAGAGACCCAGTACTTC.

This CDR3 is CASSVDTDVQFF. The CDR3 DNA sequence: TGTGCCAGCAGCGTAGATACAGACGTACAGTTCTTC. V gene TRBV9 combines with J gene TRBJ2-1; no clear D. Between the trimmed V and J ends, which lost 0 bases and 13 bases, there was a span of 11 bases. Germline lookup yields CDR1 SGDLS and CDR2 YYNGEE. CDR3 length equals 12 residues.

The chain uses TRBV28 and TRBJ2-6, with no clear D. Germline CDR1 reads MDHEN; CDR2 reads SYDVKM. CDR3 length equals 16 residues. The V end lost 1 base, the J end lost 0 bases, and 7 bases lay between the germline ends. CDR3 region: CASSLSSGSGANVLTF. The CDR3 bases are TGTGCCAGCAGTTTATCCTCAGGCTCTGGGGCCAACGTCCTGACTTTC. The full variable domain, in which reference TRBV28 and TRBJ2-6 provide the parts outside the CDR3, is DVKVTQSSRYLVKRTGEKVFLECVQDMDHENMFWYRQDPGLGLRLIYFSYDVKMKEKGDIPEGYSVSREKKERFSLILESASTNQTSMYLCASSLSSGSGANVLTFGAGSRLTVL.

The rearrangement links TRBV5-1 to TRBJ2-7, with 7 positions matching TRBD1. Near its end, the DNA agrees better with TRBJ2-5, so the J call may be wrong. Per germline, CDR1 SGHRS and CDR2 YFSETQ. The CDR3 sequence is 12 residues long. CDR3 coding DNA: TGCGCCAGCAGACAGGGGCTAGAGACCCAGTACTTC. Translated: CASRQGLETQYF.

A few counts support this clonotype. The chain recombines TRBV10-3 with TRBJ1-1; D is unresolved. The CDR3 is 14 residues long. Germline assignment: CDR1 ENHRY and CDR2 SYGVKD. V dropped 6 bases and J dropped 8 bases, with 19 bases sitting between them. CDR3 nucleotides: TGTGCCATCAGCGGATTGGACGGCCCGGAGGAAGCTTTCTTT. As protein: CAISGLDGPEEAFF.

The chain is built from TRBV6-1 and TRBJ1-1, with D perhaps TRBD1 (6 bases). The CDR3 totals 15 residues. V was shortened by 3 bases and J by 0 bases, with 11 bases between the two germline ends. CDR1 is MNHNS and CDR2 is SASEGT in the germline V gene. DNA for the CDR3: TGTGCCAGCAGTGAGCTCGCAGGGGTGAACACTGAAGCTTTCTTT. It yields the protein CASSELAGVNTEAFF.

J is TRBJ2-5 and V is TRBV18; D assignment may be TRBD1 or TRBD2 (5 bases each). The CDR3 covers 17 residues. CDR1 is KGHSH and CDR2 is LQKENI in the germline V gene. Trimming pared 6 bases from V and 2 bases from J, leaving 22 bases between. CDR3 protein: CASSLIHRDDGQETQYF. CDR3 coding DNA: TGTGCCAGCTCCTTAATCCACCGGGACGACGGACAAGAGACCCAGTACTTC.